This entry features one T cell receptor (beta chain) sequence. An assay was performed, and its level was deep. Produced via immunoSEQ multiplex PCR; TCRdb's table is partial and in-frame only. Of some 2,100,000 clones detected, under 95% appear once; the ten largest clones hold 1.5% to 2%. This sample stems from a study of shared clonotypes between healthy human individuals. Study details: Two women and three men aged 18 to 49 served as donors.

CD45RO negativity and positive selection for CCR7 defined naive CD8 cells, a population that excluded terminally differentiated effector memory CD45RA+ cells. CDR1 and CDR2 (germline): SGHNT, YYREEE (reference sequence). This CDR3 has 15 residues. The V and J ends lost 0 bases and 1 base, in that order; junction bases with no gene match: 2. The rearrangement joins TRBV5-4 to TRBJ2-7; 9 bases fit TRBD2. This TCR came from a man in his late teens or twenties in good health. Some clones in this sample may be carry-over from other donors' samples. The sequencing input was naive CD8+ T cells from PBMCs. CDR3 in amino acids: CASSLEGLASYEQYF. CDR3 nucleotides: TGTGCCAGCAGCTTGGAGGGACTAGCATCCTACGAGCAGTACTTC. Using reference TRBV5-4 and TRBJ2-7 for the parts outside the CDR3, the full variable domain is ETGVTQSPTHLIKTRGQQVTLRCSSQSGHNTVSWYQQALGQGPQFIFQYYREEENGRGNFPPRFSGLQFPNYSSELNVNALELDDSALYLCASSLEGLASYEQYFGPGTRLTVT.